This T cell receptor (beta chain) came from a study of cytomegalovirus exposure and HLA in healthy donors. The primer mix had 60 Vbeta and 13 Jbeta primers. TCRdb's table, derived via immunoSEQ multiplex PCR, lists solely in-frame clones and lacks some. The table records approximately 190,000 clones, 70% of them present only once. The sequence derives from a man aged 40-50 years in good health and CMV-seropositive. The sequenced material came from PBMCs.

DNA for the CDR3: TGTGCCAGCGCAGACTCCGGGGGGAGCGGGGAGCTGTTTTTT. Protein: CASADSGGSGELFF. J is TRBJ2-2 and V is TRBV6-6; 7 nucleotides line up with TRBD2. Per the germline V gene, CDR1 is MNHNY and CDR2 is SVGAGI (reference sequence). There are 14 residues in the CDR3. The trim removed 8 bases at V and 7 bases at J, leaving 10 bases unmatched.